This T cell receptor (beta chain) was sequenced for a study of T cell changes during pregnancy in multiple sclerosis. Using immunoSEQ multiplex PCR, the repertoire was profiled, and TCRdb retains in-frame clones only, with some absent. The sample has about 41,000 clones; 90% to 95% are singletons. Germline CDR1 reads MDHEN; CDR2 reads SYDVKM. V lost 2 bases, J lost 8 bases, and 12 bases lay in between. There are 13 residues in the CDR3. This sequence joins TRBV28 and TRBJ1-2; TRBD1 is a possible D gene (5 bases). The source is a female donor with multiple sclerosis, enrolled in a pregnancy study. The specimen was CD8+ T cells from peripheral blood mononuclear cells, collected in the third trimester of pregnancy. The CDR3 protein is CASSLGQGGGYTF. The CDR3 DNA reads TGTGCCAGCAGTTTAGGGCAGGGCGGCGGCTACACCTTC.